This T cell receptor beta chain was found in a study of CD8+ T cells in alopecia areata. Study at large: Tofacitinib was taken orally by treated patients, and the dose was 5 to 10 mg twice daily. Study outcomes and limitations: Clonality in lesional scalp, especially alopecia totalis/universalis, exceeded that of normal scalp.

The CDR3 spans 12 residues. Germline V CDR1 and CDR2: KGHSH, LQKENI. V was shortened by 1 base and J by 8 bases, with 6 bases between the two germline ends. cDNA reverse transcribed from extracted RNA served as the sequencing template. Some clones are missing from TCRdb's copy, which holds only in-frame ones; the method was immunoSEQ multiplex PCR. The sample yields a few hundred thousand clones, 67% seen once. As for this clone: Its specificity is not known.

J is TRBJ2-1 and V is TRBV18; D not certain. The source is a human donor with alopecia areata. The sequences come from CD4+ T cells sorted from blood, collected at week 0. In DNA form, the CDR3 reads TGTGCCAGCTCACCACTGAGCGATGAGCAGTTCTTC. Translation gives CASSPLSDEQFF.